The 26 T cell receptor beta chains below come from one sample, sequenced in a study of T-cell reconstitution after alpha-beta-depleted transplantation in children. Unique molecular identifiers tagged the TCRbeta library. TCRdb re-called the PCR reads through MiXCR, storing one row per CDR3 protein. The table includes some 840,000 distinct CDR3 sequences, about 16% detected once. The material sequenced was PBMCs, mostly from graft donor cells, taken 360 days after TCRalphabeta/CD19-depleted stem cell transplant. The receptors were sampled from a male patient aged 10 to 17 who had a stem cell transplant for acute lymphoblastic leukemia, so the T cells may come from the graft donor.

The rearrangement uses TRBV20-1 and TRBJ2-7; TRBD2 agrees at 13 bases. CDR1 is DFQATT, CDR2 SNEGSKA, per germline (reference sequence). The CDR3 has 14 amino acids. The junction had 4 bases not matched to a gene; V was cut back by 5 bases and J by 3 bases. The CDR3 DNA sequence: TGCAGTGCTTGGACTAGCGGGAGATTCTACGAGCAGTACTTC. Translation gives CSAWTSGRFYEQYF.

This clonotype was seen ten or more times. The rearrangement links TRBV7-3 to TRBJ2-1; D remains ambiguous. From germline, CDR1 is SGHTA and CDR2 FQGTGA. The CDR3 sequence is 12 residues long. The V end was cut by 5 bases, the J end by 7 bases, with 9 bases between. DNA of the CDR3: TGTGCCAGCAGCATAGCCGGGAATGAGCAGTTCTTC. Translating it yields CASSIAGNEQFF.

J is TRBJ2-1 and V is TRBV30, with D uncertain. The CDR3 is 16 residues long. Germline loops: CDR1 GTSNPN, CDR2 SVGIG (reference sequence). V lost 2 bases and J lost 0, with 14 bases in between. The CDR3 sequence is CAWSNIGRISYNEQFF. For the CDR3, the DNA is TGTGCCTGGAGTAATATTGGACGGATCTCCTACAATGAGCAGTTCTTC. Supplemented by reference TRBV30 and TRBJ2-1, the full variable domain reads SQTIHQWPATLVQPVGSPLSLECTVEGTSNPNLYWYRQAAGRGLQLLFYSVGIGQISSEVPQNLSASRPQDRQFILSSKKLLLSDSGFYLCAWSNIGRISYNEQFFGPGTRLTVL.

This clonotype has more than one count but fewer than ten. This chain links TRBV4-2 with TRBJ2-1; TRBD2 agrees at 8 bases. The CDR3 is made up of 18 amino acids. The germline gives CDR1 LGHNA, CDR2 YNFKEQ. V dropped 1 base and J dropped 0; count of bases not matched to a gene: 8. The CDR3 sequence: CASSQGHSSGSSYNEQFF. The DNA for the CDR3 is TGTGCCAGCAGCCAAGGACACAGCAGCGGGAGCTCCTACAATGAGCAGTTCTTC.

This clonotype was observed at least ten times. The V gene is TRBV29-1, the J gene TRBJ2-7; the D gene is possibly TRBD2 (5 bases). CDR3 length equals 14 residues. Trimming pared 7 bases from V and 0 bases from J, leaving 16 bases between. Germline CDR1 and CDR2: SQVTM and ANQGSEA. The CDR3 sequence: CSARGGLSSYEQYF. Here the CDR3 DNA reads TGCAGCGCCCGAGGAGGTCTGAGCTCCTACGAGCAGTACTTC.

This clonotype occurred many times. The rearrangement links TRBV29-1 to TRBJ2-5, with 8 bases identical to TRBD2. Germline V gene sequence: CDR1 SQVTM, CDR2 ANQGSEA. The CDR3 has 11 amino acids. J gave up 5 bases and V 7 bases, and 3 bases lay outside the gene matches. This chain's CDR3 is CSAGTSETQYF. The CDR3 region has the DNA TGCAGCGCCGGGACTAGTGAGACCCAGTACTTC.

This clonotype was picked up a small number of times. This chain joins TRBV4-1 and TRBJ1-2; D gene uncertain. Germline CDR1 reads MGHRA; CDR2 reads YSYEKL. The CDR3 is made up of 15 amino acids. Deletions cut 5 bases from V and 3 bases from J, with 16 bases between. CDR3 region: CASSLFPIGDYGYTF. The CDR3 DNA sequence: TGCGCCAGCAGCTTATTCCCGATCGGGGACTATGGCTACACCTTC.

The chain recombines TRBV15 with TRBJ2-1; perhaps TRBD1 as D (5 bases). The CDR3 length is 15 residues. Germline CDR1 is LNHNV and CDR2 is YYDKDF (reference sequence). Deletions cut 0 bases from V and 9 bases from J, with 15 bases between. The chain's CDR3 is CATSREARLRGEQFF. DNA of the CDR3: TGTGCCACCAGCAGAGAAGCGAGACTTAGGGGTGAGCAGTTCTTC.

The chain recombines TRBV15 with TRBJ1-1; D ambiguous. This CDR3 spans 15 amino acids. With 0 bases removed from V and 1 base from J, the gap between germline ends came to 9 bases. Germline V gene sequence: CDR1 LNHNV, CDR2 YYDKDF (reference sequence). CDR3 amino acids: CATSRDRDGNTEAFF. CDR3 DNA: TGTGCCACCAGCAGAGATCGCGACGGGAACACTGAAGCTTTCTTT.

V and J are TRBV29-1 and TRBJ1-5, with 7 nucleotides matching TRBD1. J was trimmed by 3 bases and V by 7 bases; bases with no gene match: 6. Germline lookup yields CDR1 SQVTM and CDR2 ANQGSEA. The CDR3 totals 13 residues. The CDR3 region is CSGGDSLNQPQHF. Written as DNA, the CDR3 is TGCAGCGGGGGGGACAGCCTCAATCAGCCCCAGCATTTT.

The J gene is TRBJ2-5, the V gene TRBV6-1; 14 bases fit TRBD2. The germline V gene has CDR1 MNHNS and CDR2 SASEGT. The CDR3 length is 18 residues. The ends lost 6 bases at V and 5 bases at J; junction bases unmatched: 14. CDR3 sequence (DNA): TGTGCCAGCAGGTCGAGAACGACTAGCGGGAGGGCCGGGGAGACCCAGTACTTC. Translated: CASRSRTTSGRAGETQYF.

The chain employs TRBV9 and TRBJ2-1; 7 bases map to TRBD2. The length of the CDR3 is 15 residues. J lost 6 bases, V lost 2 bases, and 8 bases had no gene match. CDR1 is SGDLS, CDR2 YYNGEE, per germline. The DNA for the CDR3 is TGTGCCAGCAGCGTTGGGGGGGTCACCCGCAATGAGCAGTTCTTC. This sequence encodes CASSVGGVTRNEQFF.

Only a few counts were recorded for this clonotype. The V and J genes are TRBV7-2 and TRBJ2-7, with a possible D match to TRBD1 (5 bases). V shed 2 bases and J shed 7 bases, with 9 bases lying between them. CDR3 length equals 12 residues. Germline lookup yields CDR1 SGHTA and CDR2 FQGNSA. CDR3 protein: CASSLLNREQYF. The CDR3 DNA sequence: TGTGCCAGCAGCTTACTCAACAGGGAGCAGTACTTC. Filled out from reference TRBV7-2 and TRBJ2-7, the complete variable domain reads GAGVSQSPSNKVTEKGKDVELRCDPISGHTALYWYRQSLGQGLEFLIYFQGNSAPDKSGLPSDRFSAERTGGSVSTLTIQRTQQEDSAVYLCASSLLNREQYFGPGTRLTVT.

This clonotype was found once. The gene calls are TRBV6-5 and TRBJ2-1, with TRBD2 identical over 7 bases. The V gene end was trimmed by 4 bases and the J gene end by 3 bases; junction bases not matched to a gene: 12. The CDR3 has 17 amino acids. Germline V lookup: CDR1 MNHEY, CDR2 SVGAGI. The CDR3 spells CASSSKLGLPIYNEQFF. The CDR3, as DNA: TGTGCCAGCAGTTCCAAGTTGGGACTACCTATCTACAATGAGCAGTTCTTC.

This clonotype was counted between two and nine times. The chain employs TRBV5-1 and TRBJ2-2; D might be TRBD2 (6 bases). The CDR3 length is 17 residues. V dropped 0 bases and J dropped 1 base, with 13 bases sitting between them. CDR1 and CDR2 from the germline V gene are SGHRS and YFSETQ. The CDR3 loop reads CASSLAILALNTGELFF. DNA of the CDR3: TGCGCCAGCAGCTTGGCCATACTAGCCCTGAACACCGGGGAGCTGTTTTTT.

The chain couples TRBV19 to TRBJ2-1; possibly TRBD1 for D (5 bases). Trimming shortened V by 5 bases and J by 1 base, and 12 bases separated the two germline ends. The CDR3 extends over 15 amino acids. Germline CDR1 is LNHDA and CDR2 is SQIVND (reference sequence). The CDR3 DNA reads TGTGCCAGTAGTCCCTACAAGGGGTCCTACAATGAGCAGTTCTTC. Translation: CASSPYKGSYNEQFF.

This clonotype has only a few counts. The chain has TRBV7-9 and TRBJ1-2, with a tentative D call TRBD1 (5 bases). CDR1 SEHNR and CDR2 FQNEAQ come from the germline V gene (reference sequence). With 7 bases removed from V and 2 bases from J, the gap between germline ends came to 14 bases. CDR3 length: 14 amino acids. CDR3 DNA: TGTGCCAGCAAAAGCCGCTCAGGGAACTATGGCTACACCTTC. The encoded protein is CASKSRSGNYGYTF.

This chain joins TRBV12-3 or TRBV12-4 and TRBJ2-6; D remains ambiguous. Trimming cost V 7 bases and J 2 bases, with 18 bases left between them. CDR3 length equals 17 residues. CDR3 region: CASILLYGPTGANVLTF. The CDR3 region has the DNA TGTGCCAGCATTCTTTTATACGGGCCTACTGGGGCCAACGTCCTGACTTTC.

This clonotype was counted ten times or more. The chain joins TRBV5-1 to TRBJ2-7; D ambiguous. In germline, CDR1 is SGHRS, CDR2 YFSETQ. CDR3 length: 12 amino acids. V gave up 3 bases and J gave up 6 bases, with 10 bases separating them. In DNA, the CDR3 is TGCGCCAGCAGCTCTCCCCCAGGCGAGCAGTACTTC. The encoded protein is CASSSPPGEQYF.

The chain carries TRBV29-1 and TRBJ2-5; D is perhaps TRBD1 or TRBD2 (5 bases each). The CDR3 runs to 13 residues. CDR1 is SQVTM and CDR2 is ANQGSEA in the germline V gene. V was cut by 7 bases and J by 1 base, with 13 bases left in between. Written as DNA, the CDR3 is TGCAGCGCTTATTGGGGGAGCCAAGAGACCCAGTACTTC. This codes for CSAYWGSQETQYF.

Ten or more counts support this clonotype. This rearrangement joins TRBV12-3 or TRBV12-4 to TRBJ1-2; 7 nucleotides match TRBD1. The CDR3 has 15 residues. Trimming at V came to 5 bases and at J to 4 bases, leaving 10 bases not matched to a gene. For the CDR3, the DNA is TGTGCCAGCAGTCCTCAGACAGGGCCTAGCTATGGCTACACCTTC. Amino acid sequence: CASSPQTGPSYGYTF.

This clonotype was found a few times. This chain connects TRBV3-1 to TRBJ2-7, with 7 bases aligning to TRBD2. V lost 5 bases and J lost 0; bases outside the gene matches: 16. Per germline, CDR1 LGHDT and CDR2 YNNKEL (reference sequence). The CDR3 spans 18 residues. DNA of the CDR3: TGTGCCAGCAGCATTAAGGGACTTATAGCGGGTAGCTCCTACGAGCAGTACTTC. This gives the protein CASSIKGLIAGSSYEQYF.

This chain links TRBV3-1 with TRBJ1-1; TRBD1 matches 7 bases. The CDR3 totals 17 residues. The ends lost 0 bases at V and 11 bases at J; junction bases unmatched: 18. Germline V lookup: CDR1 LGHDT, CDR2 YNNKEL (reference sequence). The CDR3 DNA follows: TGTGCCAGCAGCCAAGAATGGATCTCCGCGACAGGGCGGGGGGCTTTCTTT. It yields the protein CASSQEWISATGRGAFF.

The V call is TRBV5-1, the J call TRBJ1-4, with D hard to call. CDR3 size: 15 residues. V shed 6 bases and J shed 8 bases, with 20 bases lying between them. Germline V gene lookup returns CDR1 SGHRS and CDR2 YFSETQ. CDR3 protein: CASKRWAEMKEKLFF. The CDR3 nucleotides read TGCGCCAGCAAGAGGTGGGCAGAGATGAAGGAAAAACTGTTTTTT.

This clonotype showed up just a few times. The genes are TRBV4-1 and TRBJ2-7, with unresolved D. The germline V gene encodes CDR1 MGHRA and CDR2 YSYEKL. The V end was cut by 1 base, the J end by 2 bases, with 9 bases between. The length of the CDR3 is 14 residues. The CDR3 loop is CASSQVSVAYEQYF. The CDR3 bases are TGCGCCAGCAGCCAAGTGTCAGTCGCCTACGAGCAGTACTTC.

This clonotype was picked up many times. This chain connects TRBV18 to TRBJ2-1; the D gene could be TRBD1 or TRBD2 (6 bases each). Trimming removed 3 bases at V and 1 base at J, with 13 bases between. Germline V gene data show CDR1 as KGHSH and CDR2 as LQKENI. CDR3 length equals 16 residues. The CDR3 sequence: CASSPRGVESYNEQFF. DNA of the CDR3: TGTGCCAGCTCACCGAGGGGGGTGGAGTCCTACAATGAGCAGTTCTTC. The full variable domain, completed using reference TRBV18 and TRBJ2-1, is NAGVMQNPRHLVRRRGQEARLRCSPMKGHSHVYWYRQLPEEGLKFMVYLQKENIIDESGMPKERFSAEFPKEGPSILRIQQVVRGDSAAYFCASSPRGVESYNEQFFGPGTRLTVL.